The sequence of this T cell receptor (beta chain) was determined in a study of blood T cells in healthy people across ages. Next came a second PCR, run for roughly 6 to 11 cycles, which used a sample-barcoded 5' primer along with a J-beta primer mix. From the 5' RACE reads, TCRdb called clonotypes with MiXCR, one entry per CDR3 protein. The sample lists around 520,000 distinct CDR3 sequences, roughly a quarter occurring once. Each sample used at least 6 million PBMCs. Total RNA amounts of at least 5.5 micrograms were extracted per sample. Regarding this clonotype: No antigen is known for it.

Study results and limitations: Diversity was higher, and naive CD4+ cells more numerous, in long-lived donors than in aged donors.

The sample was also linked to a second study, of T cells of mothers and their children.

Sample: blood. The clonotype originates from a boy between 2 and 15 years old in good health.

In DNA, the CDR3 is TGCGCCAGCAGCCCACCCGGGGGGCCGATCTATGGCTACACCTTC. Its translation: CASSPPGGPIYGYTF. V usage is TRBV5-1 and J usage is TRBJ1-2; TRBD1 might be the D (6 bases). Deletions cut 4 bases from V and 4 bases from J, with 17 bases between. The CDR3 is 15 residues long. Germline-derived CDR1 and CDR2 are SGHRS and YFSETQ. The full variable domain, its missing parts supplied by reference TRBV5-1 and TRBJ1-2, is KAGVTQTPRYLIKTRGQQVTLSCSPISGHRSVSWYQQTPGQGLQFLFEYFSETQRNKGNFPGRFSGRQFSNSRSEMNVSTLELGDSALYLCASSPPGGPIYGYTFGSGTRLTVV.